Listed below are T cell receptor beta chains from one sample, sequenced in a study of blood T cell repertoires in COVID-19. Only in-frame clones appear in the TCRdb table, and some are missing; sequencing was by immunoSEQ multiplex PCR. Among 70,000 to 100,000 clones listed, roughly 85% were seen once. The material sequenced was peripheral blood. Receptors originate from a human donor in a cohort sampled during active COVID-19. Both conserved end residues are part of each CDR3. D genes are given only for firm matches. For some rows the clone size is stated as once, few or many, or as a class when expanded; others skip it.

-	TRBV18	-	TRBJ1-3	CASSPPGTWTGNTIYF	TGTGCCAGCTCACCACCCGGGACTTGGACTGGAAACACCATATATTTT
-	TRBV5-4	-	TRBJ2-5	CASSLTAVQETQYF	TGTGCCAGCAGCCTGACGGCGGTCCAAGAGACCCAGTACTTC
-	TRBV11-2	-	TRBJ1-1	CASSLDLSLNTEAFF	TGTGCCAGCAGCTTAGATTTGAGTTTGAACACTGAAGCTTTCTTT
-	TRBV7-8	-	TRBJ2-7	CASSPVPQGGSYEQYF	TGTGCCAGCAGCCCCGTGCCCCAGGGGGGTTCCTACGAGCAGTACTTC
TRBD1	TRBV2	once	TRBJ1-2	CASSGTGDGYTF	TGTGCCAGCAGTGGGACAGGGGATGGCTACACCTTC
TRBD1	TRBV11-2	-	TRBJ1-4	CASSFSGQGLEKLFF	TGTGCCAGCAGCTTTTCAGGACAGGGACTTGAAAAACTGTTTTTT
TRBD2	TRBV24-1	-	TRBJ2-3	CATSDYIAGDDTQYF	TGTGCCACCAGTGATTACATTGCGGGAGACGATACGCAGTATTTT
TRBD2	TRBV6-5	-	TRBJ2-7	CATSESGGSSYEQYF	TGTGCCACCTCCGAGTCCGGCGGGAGCTCCTACGAGCAGTACTTC
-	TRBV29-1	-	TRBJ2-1	CSVEPGVAETYNEQFF	TGCAGCGTTGAACCGGGTGTAGCGGAGACCTACAATGAGCAGTTCTTC
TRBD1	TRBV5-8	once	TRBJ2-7	CASSLVRDRDPYEQYF	TGTGCCAGCAGCTTGGTTCGGGACAGGGACCCCTACGAGCAGTACTTC
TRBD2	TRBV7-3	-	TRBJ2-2	CASSGSPAGAGELFF	TGTGCCAGCAGCGGGAGTCCAGCGGGGGCCGGGGAGCTGTTTTTT
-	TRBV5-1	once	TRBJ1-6	CASSLWGGDSPLHF	TGCGCCAGCAGCTTATGGGGGGGCGATTCACCCCTCCACTTT
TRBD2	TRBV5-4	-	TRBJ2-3	CASSFGLAGGPDTQYF	TGTGCCAGCAGCTTCGGCCTAGCGGGGGGCCCGGATACGCAGTATTTT
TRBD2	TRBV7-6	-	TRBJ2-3	CASSLGGTNSADTQYF	TGTGCCAGCAGCTTAGGTGGGACTAACTCGGCAGATACGCAGTATTTT